Listed below are T cell receptor beta chains from one sample, sequenced in a study of CD4 T cells in relation to SARS-CoV-2 and coronaviruses. Sequencing was performed with immunoSEQ multiplex PCR; in TCRdb, only in-frame clones are kept and a portion is missing. The sample gives over 15,000 clones, over 60% of which show up once; about 29% is in the top ten. Their antigens are not known. Sequenced material: CD4+ T cells from PBMCs, cultured in vitro. These TCRs come from a human donor in good health. Both conserved end residues are part of each CDR3. The D gene is left open where the match is weak. Clone size, where shown, is once, few, many, or a class for clones that have expanded.

size | J | V | D | CDR3 | DNA
few | TRBJ1-5 | TRBV7-8 | . | CASSLGVGREQPQHF | TGTGCCAGCAGCTTAGGCGTGGGGCGCGAACAGCCCCAGCATTTT
. | TRBJ2-7 | TRBV7-3 | . | CASSLSGQGPNYEQYF | TGTGCCAGCAGCCTCTCGGGACAAGGGCCTAACTACGAGCAGTACTTC
. | TRBJ1-1 | TRBV10-2 | . | CASRPGIANTEAFF | TGCGCCAGCAGGCCGGGGATAGCGAACACTGAAGCTTTCTTT
. | TRBJ2-7 | TRBV5-1 | . | CASSFYEQYF | TGCGCCAGCAGCTTTTACGAGCAGTACTTC
. | TRBJ1-1 | TRBV28 | . | CASRTGPTNTEAFF | TGTGCCAGCAGGACGGGACCAACGAACACTGAAGCTTTCTTT
few | TRBJ2-7 | TRBV7-6 | TRBD1 | CASSQSTGGYYEQYF | TGTGCCAGCAGCCAATCGACAGGGGGCTATTACGAGCAGTACTTC
few | TRBJ2-3 | TRBV12-3/TRBV12-4 | TRBD2 | CASTTRSGFQYF | TGTGCCAGCACCACCCGTAGCGGGTTTCAGTATTTT
. | TRBJ2-3 | TRBV5-1 | . | CASSLSTDTQYF | TGCGCCAGCAGCCTTAGCACAGATACGCAGTATTTT
. | TRBJ1-2 | TRBV3-1/TRBV3-2 | . | CASSQGALGGKVGYTF | TGTGCCAGCAGCCAAGGGGCCTTGGGGGGAAAAGTTGGCTACACCTTC
. | TRBJ2-1 | TRBV9 | TRBD2 | CASSAWGGNEQFF | TGTGCCAGCAGCGCCTGGGGGGGCAATGAGCAGTTCTTC
few | TRBJ2-1 | TRBV7-9 | . | CASSLTGDEQFF | TGTGCCAGCAGCTTAACAGGCGATGAGCAGTTCTTC
. | TRBJ1-1 | TRBV18 | . | CASSPSRHSNTEAFF | TGTGCCAGCTCACCGTCCAGACACTCGAACACTGAAGCTTTCTTT
. | TRBJ1-1 | TRBV2 | TRBD1 | CASSRDRGRPEAFF | TGTGCCAGCAGCCGGGACAGGGGGAGGCCTGAAGCTTTCTTT
. | TRBJ2-2 | TRBV12-3/TRBV12-4 | . | CASSFFRVGELFF | TGTGCCAGCAGTTTTTTTCGGGTCGGGGAGCTGTTTTTT
few | TRBJ2-5 | TRBV2 | . | CASSELALAAETQYF | TGTGCCAGCAGTGAACTTGCCCTAGCTGCCGAGACCCAGTACTTC
. | TRBJ1-1 | TRBV10-3 | . | CAINPTGAAEAFF | TGTGCCATCAACCCTACCGGGGCCGCTGAAGCTTTCTTT
. | TRBJ1-1 | TRBV6-5 | . | CASSYGGVDTEAFF | TGTGCCAGCAGTTATGGGGGCGTGGACACTGAAGCTTTCTTT
. | TRBJ1-1 | TRBV2 | . | CASSHRDTEAFF | TGTGCCAGCAGTCACAGGGACACTGAAGCTTTCTTT
few | TRBJ2-1 | TRBV4-1 | . | CASSQGLRNGEQFF | TGCGCCAGCAGCCAAGGACTTAGGAATGGTGAGCAGTTCTTC
. | TRBJ1-1 | TRBV6-5 | . | CASSYSVTGDTEAFF | TGTGCCAGCAGTTACTCCGTAACGGGGGACACTGAAGCTTTCTTT
. | TRBJ2-7 | TRBV12-3/TRBV12-4 | TRBD1 | CASSLARGYEQYF | TGTGCCAGCAGTTTAGCCAGGGGGTACGAGCAGTACTTC
once | TRBJ1-6 | TRBV6-1 | . | CASSDRWRNSPLHF | TGTGCCAGCAGTGACAGATGGCGGAATTCACCCCTCCACTTT
. | TRBJ2-7 | TRBV11-3 | TRBD2 | CASSFTLSGSRNEQYF | TGTGCCAGCAGCTTCACCCTTAGCGGGAGTAGGAACGAGCAGTACTTC
once | TRBJ1-5 | TRBV2 | . | CASKAGLGSNQPQHF | TGTGCCAGTAAAGCCGGGCTAGGAAGCAATCAGCCCCAGCATTTT
. | TRBJ2-7 | TRBV5-1 | . | CASSLVAGPSYEQYF | TGCGCCAGCAGCTTAGTTGCGGGACCCTCCTACGAGCAGTACTTC
. | TRBJ2-7 | TRBV19 | TRBD1 | CASSRDRVGEQYF | TGTGCCAGTTCCCGGGACAGGGTGGGCGAGCAGTACTTC
. | TRBJ2-7 | TRBV6-5 | . | CAPGDTYEQYF | TGTGCCCCGGGGGACACCTACGAGCAGTACTTC
. | TRBJ2-5 | TRBV7-3 | . | CASSLRKEETQYF | TGTGCCAGCAGCTTAAGGAAGGAGGAGACCCAGTACTTC
medium-sized | TRBJ2-7 | TRBV30 | TRBD2 | CAWSTPGLASYEQYF | TGTGCCTGGAGTACCCCGGGACTAGCTTCCTACGAGCAGTACTTC
. | TRBJ2-1 | TRBV28 | . | CASNVQEKNEQFF | TGTGCCAGCAATGTGCAAGAGAAAAATGAGCAGTTCTTC
. | TRBJ2-3 | TRBV5-4 | . | CASTPEVGTDTQYF | TGTGCCAGCACCCCGGAGGTGGGGACAGATACGCAGTATTTT
few | TRBJ2-7 | TRBV30 | . | CAWSSFTGEQYF | TGTGCCTGGAGTTCGTTCACTGGGGAGCAGTACTTC
. | TRBJ1-1 | TRBV18 | . | CASSPKTPWMGTEAFF | TGTGCCAGCTCACCAAAAACCCCGTGGATGGGCACTGAAGCTTTCTTT
. | TRBJ2-1 | TRBV19 | TRBD2 | CASRQGLAGVREQFF | TGTGCCAGTAGGCAAGGACTAGCGGGAGTTAGAGAGCAGTTCTTC
. | TRBJ1-3 | TRBV5-4 | . | CASSLVGGQHSGNTIYF | TGTGCCAGCAGCTTGGTTGGAGGACAGCACTCTGGAAACACCATATATTTT
. | TRBJ2-7 | TRBV12-3/TRBV12-4 | . | CASSLATLEQYF | TGTGCCAGCAGTTTGGCTACCCTCGAGCAGTACTTC
few | TRBJ2-1 | TRBV7-3 | TRBD2 | CASSSTGLAGLSSYNEQFF | TGTGCCAGCAGCTCTACGGGACTAGCGGGTTTGAGCTCCTACAATGAGCAGTTCTTC
. | TRBJ2-3 | TRBV10-3 | . | CATGQRASSGADTQYF | TGTGCCACCGGACAGAGAGCTAGCAGTGGGGCAGATACGCAGTATTTT
. | TRBJ2-7 | TRBV19 | TRBD2 | CASSLGLAGGPVAEQYF | TGTGCCAGTAGTCTGGGACTAGCGGGAGGGCCAGTCGCCGAGCAGTACTTC
. | TRBJ1-1 | TRBV15 | . | CATSRGGPITEAFF | TGTGCCACCAGCAGGGGGGGACCGATCACTGAAGCTTTCTTT
. | TRBJ2-1 | TRBV2 | TRBD2 | CASRPGLAGVGYNEQFF | TGTGCCAGCAGACCGGGACTAGCGGGAGTAGGATACAATGAGCAGTTCTTC
. | TRBJ1-1 | TRBV25-1 | . | CASSARLISNTEAFF | TGTGCCAGCAGTGCCCGACTAATCTCGAACACTGAAGCTTTCTTT
. | TRBJ2-7 | TRBV5-6 | . | CASKRGRSYEQYF | TGTGCCAGCAAAAGGGGGAGGTCCTACGAGCAGTACTTC
. | TRBJ2-3 | TRBV9 | TRBD2 | CASSVMPSGRSDTQYF | TGTGCCAGCAGCGTTATGCCCAGCGGGAGATCAGATACGCAGTATTTT
. | TRBJ1-6 | TRBV7-9 | TRBD1 | CASSPRGPFSPLHF | TGTGCCAGCAGCCCCAGGGGGCCTTTTTCACCCCTCCACTTT
. | TRBJ2-1 | TRBV19 | . | CASTLDYPGSHNEQFF | TGTGCCAGTACTCTCGACTACCCCGGGTCCCACAATGAGCAGTTCTTC
few | TRBJ1-2 | TRBV7-9 | TRBD1 | CASRPGQGRGYTF | TGTGCCAGCAGACCGGGACAGGGGCGGGGCTACACCTTC
. | TRBJ1-1 | TRBV11-3 | . | CASSLNGGASAFF | TGTGCCAGCAGCTTGAACGGGGGTGCGTCTGCTTTCTTT
. | TRBJ2-7 | TRBV7-3 | . | CASSLGLGREQYF | TGTGCCAGCAGCTTAGGTTTAGGGCGCGAGCAGTACTTC